The 28 T cell receptor beta chains presented below share a single source sample, sequenced in a study of cytomegalovirus exposure and HLA in healthy donors. This PCR relied on a set of 60 Vbeta primers and 13 Jbeta primers. Profiling relied on immunoSEQ multiplex PCR, and the TCRdb table lists in-frame clones only, not all of them. The sample consists of roughly 160,000 clones, over 70% of them appearing once. Sequencing input: PBMCs. Receptors originate from a man between 18 and 35 years old in good health and CMV-seropositive.

The V call is TRBV30, the J call TRBJ2-2; 7 nucleotides align to TRBD1. The CDR3 length is 15 residues. Germline lookup yields CDR1 GTSNPN and CDR2 SVGIG (reference sequence). V trimming: 2 bases; J trimming: 2 bases; junction bases outside the gene matches: 5. In DNA, the CDR3 is TGTGCCTGGAGTCGACAGGGAGTAAACACCGGGGAGCTGTTTTTT. Residues: CAWSRQGVNTGELFF.

This clone has only a few counts. The V gene is TRBV2, the J gene TRBJ2-7; 8 nucleotides agree with TRBD1. CDR3 size: 12 residues. CDR1 SNHLY and CDR2 FYNNEI come from the germline V gene. The junction had 3 bases not matched to a gene; V was cut back by 9 bases and J by 2 bases. The CDR3 protein is CARQGAAYEQYF. For the CDR3, the DNA is TGTGCCAGGCAGGGGGCGGCCTACGAGCAGTACTTC. Variable domain in full (rest from reference TRBV2 and TRBJ2-7): EPEVTQTPSHQVTQMGQEVILRCVPISNHLYFYWYRQILGQKVEFLVSFYNNEISEKSEIFDDQFSVERPDGSNFTLKIRSTKLEDSAMYFCARQGAAYEQYFGPGTRLTVT.

CDR3 DNA sequence: TGTGCCAGCAGCTCGGGACAGGGGGGTTTCGGCTACACCTTC. Translation gives CASSSGQGGFGYTF. This chain links TRBV5-4 with TRBJ1-2; 11 positions agree with TRBD1. Trimming took 3 bases from V and 8 from J; bases not matched to a gene: 6. This CDR3 is 14 amino acids long. Germline CDR1 and CDR2: SGHNT and YYREEE (reference sequence).

This sequence joins TRBV11-2 and TRBJ2-5, with 12 positions matching TRBD2. The CDR3 spans 14 residues. Germline V lookup: CDR1 SGHAT, CDR2 FQNNGV. The V gene end was trimmed by 1 base and the J gene end by 6 bases; junction bases not matched to a gene: 0. As DNA, the CDR3 is TGTGCCAGCAGCTTAGGGACTAGCGGGAAGACCCAGTACTTC. It yields the protein CASSLGTSGKTQYF.

The chain has TRBV14 and TRBJ2-3; 15 bases align to TRBD2. The junction had 2 bases not matched to a gene; V was cut back by 5 bases and J by 8 bases. Germline CDR1 reads SGHDN; CDR2 reads FVKESK. The CDR3 contains 14 residues. The CDR3 region has the DNA TGTGCCAGCAGCAGGACTAGCGGGGGGGCTACGCAGTATTTT. This encodes CASSRTSGGATQYF.

The chain recombines TRBV7-2 with TRBJ1-1; tentative D call: TRBD1 (6 bases). V was shortened by 6 bases and J by 0 bases, with 26 bases between the two germline ends. CDR3 length: 19 amino acids. From germline, CDR1 is SGHTA and CDR2 FQGNSA. CDR3 nucleotides: TGTGCCAGCAGATCCAGACAGGCCCGCAGGCCTAGTATGAACACTGAAGCTTTCTTT. Translating gives CASRSRQARRPSMNTEAFF.

Regarding this clone: An end of the junction differs from the germline gene, which may be a read error. Other DNA sequences in this specimen translate into the identical CDR3. The rearrangement uses TRBV2 and TRBJ1-5; 9 nucleotides match TRBD1. This CDR3 has 16 amino acids. Germline loops: CDR1 SNHLY, CDR2 FYNNEI. CDR3 sequence (DNA): TGTGCCAGCGCCCGGAGGGGACAGGGCGGCAACCAGCCCCAGCATTTT. Its protein product is CASARRGQGGNQPQHF.

The chain combines TRBV7-2 with TRBJ1-5; D call uncertain. Germline assignment: CDR1 SGHTA and CDR2 FQGNSA. Trimming left V 1 base short and J 6 bases short, with 10 bases between. The CDR3 extends over 14 amino acids. The CDR3 reads CASSLDAGSQPQHF. In nucleotides, the CDR3 is TGTGCCAGCAGCTTAGATGCGGGGAGTCAGCCCCAGCATTTT.

V is TRBV19 and J is TRBJ2-3, with D possibly TRBD2 on 6 matching bases. CDR1 LNHDA and CDR2 SQIVND come from the germline V gene (reference sequence). The CDR3 is 14 residues long. Deletions cut 7 bases from V and 2 bases from J, with 13 bases between. In DNA form, the CDR3 reads TGTGCCAGTACGGGGGACGGACTCACAGATACGCAGTATTTT. It yields the protein CASTGDGLTDTQYF.

The genes are TRBV25-1 and TRBJ1-2, with 7 bases that match TRBD1. With V trimmed by 8 bases and J by 4 bases, 7 bases remained unmatched. This CDR3 is built from 13 residues. CDR1 and CDR2 (germline): MGHDK, SYGVNS. The CDR3 here is CASQDRAGYGYTF. Here the CDR3 DNA reads TGTGCCAGCCAAGACAGGGCCGGCTATGGCTACACCTTC.

In the case of this clone: One end of the junction fails to match germline, which may point to a read error. The rearrangement uses TRBV7-9 and TRBJ2-2; a possible D gene is TRBD1 (6 bases). The CDR3 spans 17 residues. Germline CDR1 is SEHNR and CDR2 is FQNEAQ (reference sequence). The CDR3 DNA reads as TGTTCCAGCAGCCAAGCTACCGGGACAAGTAACACCGGGGAGCTGTTTTTT. As protein: CSSSQATGTSNTGELFF.

This chain connects TRBV14 to TRBJ2-1; TRBD2 aligns across 9 bases. V lost 0 bases, J lost 10 bases, and 7 bases stayed unmatched. The CDR3 has 15 amino acids. The germline V gene has CDR1 SGHDN and CDR2 FVKESK. CDR3 in amino acids: CASSQDPAGGREQFF. CDR3 DNA sequence: TGTGCCAGCAGCCAAGACCCAGCGGGAGGTCGAGAGCAGTTCTTC.

The rearrangement links TRBV10-3 to TRBJ2-7, with 12 bases aligning to TRBD2. Germline V gene data show CDR1 as ENHRY and CDR2 as SYGVKD. The CDR3 consists of 15 residues. The J segment lost 5 bases and the V segment lost 4 bases, leaving 6 bases of the junction unmatched. CDR3 residues: CAISGRLAGDHEQYF. CDR3 in DNA: TGTGCCATCAGTGGGAGACTAGCGGGAGACCACGAGCAGTACTTC.

The J gene is TRBJ1-6, the V gene TRBV9; D ambiguous. Germline V lookup: CDR1 SGDLS, CDR2 YYNGEE. The CDR3 is made up of 17 amino acids. Trimming shortened V by 4 bases and J by 0 bases, and 14 bases separated the two germline ends. The CDR3, as DNA: TGTGCCAGCAGCAAACGGAGTGGCAGCTCCTATAATTCACCCCTCCACTTT. Its translation: CASSKRSGSSYNSPLHF.

Here the CDR3 DNA reads TGCGCCAGCAGTTACACGGGACAGATGAACACTGAAGCTTTCTTT. Protein product: CASSYTGQMNTEAFF. The V gene is TRBV5-1, the J gene TRBJ1-1; 7 bases map to TRBD1. The V and J ends lost 5 bases and 0 bases, in that order; junction bases with no gene match: 7. Germline CDR1 SGHRS, CDR2 YFSETQ. The CDR3 covers 15 residues.

This chain joins TRBV27 and TRBJ1-1; tentative D call: TRBD1 (5 bases). V lost 5 bases to trimming and J lost 0 bases, with 13 bases between them. Germline-derived CDR1 and CDR2 are MNHEY and SMNVEV (reference sequence). This CDR3 is 15 amino acids long. The DNA for the CDR3 is TGTGCCAGCAGTCGGGGGAGGGAGGTGAACACTGAAGCTTTCTTT. This translates into CASSRGREVNTEAFF.

Only a few counts were recorded for this clone. The chain recombines TRBV4-3 with TRBJ2-1, with 10 bases aligning to TRBD2. Trimming removed 4 bases from V and 9 bases from J; junction bases left unmatched: 12. This CDR3 region has 16 residues. Germline V gives CDR1 LGHNA, CDR2 YSLEER. CDR3 loop: CASSLSFSGGLSEQFF. In DNA, the CDR3 is TGCGCCAGCAGCCTAAGCTTTAGCGGGGGGCTTAGTGAGCAGTTCTTC.

The J gene is TRBJ1-5, the V gene TRBV6-6; 7 bases match TRBD1. With V trimmed by 2 bases and J by 7 bases, 8 bases remained unmatched. This CDR3 is built from 15 residues. CDR1 MNHNY and CDR2 SVGAGI come from the germline V gene (reference sequence). Here the CDR3 DNA reads TGTGCCAGCAGTTACAATGACAGGGAGTCACAGCCCCAGCATTTT. Residues: CASSYNDRESQPQHF.

The V gene is TRBV19, the J gene TRBJ2-1; D might be TRBD2 (5 bases). The CDR3 length is 16 residues. V gave up 1 base and J gave up 2 bases, with 12 bases separating them. Germline CDR1 is LNHDA and CDR2 is SQIVND (reference sequence). CDR3 sequence: CASSIGTRSAYNEQFF. As DNA, the CDR3 is TGTGCCAGTAGTATAGGGACTCGCTCCGCCTACAATGAGCAGTTCTTC.

This clone appeared a single time. The chain links TRBV5-4 to TRBJ2-6; D ambiguous. The length of the CDR3 is 12 residues. Deletions cut 7 bases from V and 16 bases from J, with 18 bases between. Germline loops: CDR1 SGHNT, CDR2 YYREEE (reference sequence). The CDR3 loop is CASSMVGSRLTF. The CDR3, as DNA: TGTGCCAGCTCAATGGTGGGCAGCAGGCTGACTTTC. Full variable domain (rest looked up from reference TRBV5-4 and TRBJ2-6): ETGVTQSPTHLIKTRGQQVTLRCSSQSGHNTVSWYQQALGQGPQFIFQYYREEENGRGNFPPRFSGLQFPNYSSELNVNALELDDSALYLCASSMVGSRLTFGAGSRLTVL.

V usage is TRBV19 and J usage is TRBJ1-2, with 7 bases identical to TRBD1. J gave up 4 bases and V 4 bases, and 3 bases lay outside the gene matches. This CDR3 spans 13 amino acids. From germline, CDR1 is LNHDA and CDR2 SQIVND (reference sequence). The CDR3 DNA follows: TGTGCCAGTAGTAACAGGGGCAGCTATGGCTACACCTTC. This codes for CASSNRGSYGYTF.

The CDR3 is CASDRGSYEQYF. The DNA for the CDR3 is TGTGCCTCTGACAGGGGCTCCTACGAGCAGTACTTC. The chain joins TRBV2 to TRBJ2-7, with 8 bases aligning to TRBD1. In germline, CDR1 is SNHLY, CDR2 FYNNEI. The V segment lost 11 bases and the J segment 0 bases; nucleotides outside the gene matches: 3. This CDR3 is 12 amino acids long.

This rearrangement joins TRBV7-7 to TRBJ2-1; TRBD1 matches at 12 bases. Germline assignment: CDR1 SSHAT and CDR2 FNYEAQ (reference sequence). This CDR3 region has 14 residues. Trimming took 5 bases from V and 9 from J; bases not matched to a gene: 5. DNA for the CDR3: TGTGCCAGCAGCGAGGGGACAGGGGGCTTTGAGCAGTTCTTC. It codes for CASSEGTGGFEQFF.

The rearrangement links TRBV15 to TRBJ2-3; D gene ambiguous. V lost 0 bases and J 7 bases, leaving 11 bases between the germline ends. The CDR3 runs 14 residues. Per germline, CDR1 LNHNV and CDR2 YYDKDF (reference sequence). CDR3 DNA: TGTGCCACCAGCAGAGATCGTGAGGCGAATACGCAGTATTTT. Translating gives CATSRDREANTQYF.

The chain couples TRBV7-7 to TRBJ2-1; TRBD2 matches 7 bases. Germline CDR1 SSHAT, CDR2 FNYEAQ (reference sequence). CDR3 length equals 15 residues. V was clipped by 4 bases and J by 9 bases; unmatched bases: 12. The CDR3 nucleotides read TGTGCCAGCAGCTCAGGACTAGAATTAACAGCTGAGCAGTTCTTC. Protein product: CASSSGLELTAEQFF.

This clone was counted a few times. V usage is TRBV5-1 and J usage is TRBJ1-1, with 8 positions matching TRBD1. This CDR3 has 15 amino acids. The V gene end was trimmed by 4 bases and the J gene end by 4 bases; junction bases not matched to a gene: 9. Per the germline V gene, CDR1 is SGHRS and CDR2 is YFSETQ. The CDR3 DNA reads as TGCGCCAGCAGCGGTACAGGGGGTCTGCGCACTGAAGCTTTCTTT. This sequence encodes CASSGTGGLRTEAFF.

This clone was seen a few times. The chain couples TRBV27 to TRBJ1-1; TRBD1 agrees at 11 bases. The CDR3 totals 16 residues. V shed 4 bases and J 5 bases; nucleotides not matched to a gene: 9. The V gene's germline CDR1 is MNHEY and CDR2 SMNVEV (reference sequence). The CDR3 loop is CASSWKDRGLGTEAFF. In nucleotides, the CDR3 is TGTGCCAGCAGTTGGAAGGACAGGGGGCTTGGAACTGAAGCTTTCTTT.

The V gene is TRBV5-5, the J gene TRBJ1-5; 9 bases match TRBD1. CDR1 SGHKS and CDR2 YYEKEE come from the germline V gene (reference sequence). The CDR3 has 15 amino acids. Unmatched junction bases numbered 2, after V lost 1 base and J lost 3 bases. The CDR3 DNA sequence: TGTGCCAGCAGCTTGTGGACAGGGGACAATCAGCCCCAGCATTTT. Translation: CASSLWTGDNQPQHF.